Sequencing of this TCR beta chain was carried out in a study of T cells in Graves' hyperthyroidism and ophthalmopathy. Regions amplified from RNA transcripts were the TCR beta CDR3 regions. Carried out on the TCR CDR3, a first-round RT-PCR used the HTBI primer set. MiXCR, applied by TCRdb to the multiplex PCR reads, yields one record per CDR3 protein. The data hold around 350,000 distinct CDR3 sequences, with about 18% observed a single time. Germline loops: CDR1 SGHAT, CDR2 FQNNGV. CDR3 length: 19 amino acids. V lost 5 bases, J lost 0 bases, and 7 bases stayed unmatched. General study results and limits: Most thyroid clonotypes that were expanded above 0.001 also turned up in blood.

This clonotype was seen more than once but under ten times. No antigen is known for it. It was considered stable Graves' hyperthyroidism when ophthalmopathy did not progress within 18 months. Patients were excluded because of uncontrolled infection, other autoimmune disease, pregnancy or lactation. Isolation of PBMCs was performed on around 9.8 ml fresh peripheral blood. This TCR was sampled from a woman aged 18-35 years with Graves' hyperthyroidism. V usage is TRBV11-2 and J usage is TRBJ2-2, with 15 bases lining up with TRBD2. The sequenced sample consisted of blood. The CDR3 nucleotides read TGTGCCAGCAGCCCCGGGGGACTAGCGGGGGGCCCGAACACCGGGGAGCTGTTTTTT. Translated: CASSPGGLAGGPNTGELFF. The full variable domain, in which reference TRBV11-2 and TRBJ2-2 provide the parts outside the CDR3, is EAGVAQSPRYKIIEKRQSVAFWCNPISGHATLYWYQQILGQGPKLLIQFQNNGVVDDSQLPKDRFSAERLKGVDSTLKIQPAKLEDSAVYLCASSPGGLAGGPNTGELFFGEGSRLTVL.